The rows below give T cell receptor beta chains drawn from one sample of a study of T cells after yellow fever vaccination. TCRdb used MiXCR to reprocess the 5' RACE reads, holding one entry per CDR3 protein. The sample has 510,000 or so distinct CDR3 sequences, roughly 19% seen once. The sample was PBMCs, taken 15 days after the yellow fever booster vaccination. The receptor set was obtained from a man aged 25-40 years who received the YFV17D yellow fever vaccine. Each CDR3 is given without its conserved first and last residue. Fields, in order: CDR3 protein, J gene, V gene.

CDR3: ASSEGQALTSGYT
J: TRBJ1-2
V: TRBV6-1

CDR3: ASSLRESDEDTQY
J: TRBJ2-3
V: TRBV5-6

CDR3: ASSLDTTDRRRLNTEAF
J: TRBJ1-1
V: TRBV6-2/TRBV6-3

CDR3: ASSLGNRRELTGELF
J: TRBJ2-2
V: TRBV5-1

CDR3: ASSTGTGVSGQY
J: TRBJ2-5
V: TRBV27

CDR3: ASSRASRPRVYNEQF
J: TRBJ2-1
V: TRBV11-2

CDR3: ASSPLRGRYEQF
J: TRBJ2-1
V: TRBV5-6

CDR3: ASREAGAYNEQF
J: TRBJ2-1
V: TRBV7-9

CDR3: SARARSNTGELF
J: TRBJ2-2
V: TRBV20-1

CDR3: SATTGTRYTGELF
J: TRBJ2-2
V: TRBV20-1

CDR3: SALVGVNTEAF
J: TRBJ1-1
V: TRBV29-1

CDR3: ASSQVREGYNEQF
J: TRBJ2-1
V: TRBV4-3

CDR3: ASSLGPSSYNEQF
J: TRBJ2-1
V: TRBV7-2

CDR3: SARESGGPRDTQY
J: TRBJ2-3
V: TRBV20-1

CDR3: ASSRQGAFQPQH
J: TRBJ1-5
V: TRBV3-1

CDR3: ASSEGLAGRTGELF
J: TRBJ2-2
V: TRBV2

CDR3: ASSLAGQVITYEQY
J: TRBJ2-7
V: TRBV7-8

CDR3: ASSYPGQGITDTQY
J: TRBJ2-3
V: TRBV6-5

CDR3: ATSRDKPDTQY
J: TRBJ2-3
V: TRBV15

CDR3: TTGQDTEAF
J: TRBJ1-1
V: TRBV29-1

CDR3: ASSIPLAGAETQY
J: TRBJ2-5
V: TRBV6-2/TRBV6-3

CDR3: ASRLLAGGAREQY
J: TRBJ2-7
V: TRBV12-3/TRBV12-4

CDR3: ASSPPARGTGELF
J: TRBJ2-2
V: TRBV18

CDR3: ASPLGFYGYT
J: TRBJ1-2
V: TRBV27

CDR3: ATSDSRLAESTGELF
J: TRBJ2-2
V: TRBV24-1

CDR3: ASSPEGRTTDTQY
J: TRBJ2-3
V: TRBV9

CDR3: ASSLGRVRYGYT
J: TRBJ1-2
V: TRBV12-3/TRBV12-4

CDR3: ASSPTGAYEQY
J: TRBJ2-7
V: TRBV28

CDR3: ASSSNVETQY
J: TRBJ2-5
V: TRBV5-1

CDR3: ASSIQEGSPLH
J: TRBJ1-6
V: TRBV10-2

CDR3: ASSYTGLAGGPGHEQF
J: TRBJ2-1
V: TRBV6-5

CDR3: ASSNLGGALPGELF
J: TRBJ2-2
V: TRBV21-1

CDR3: ASSQIASSYEQY
J: TRBJ2-7
V: TRBV16

CDR3: ASSVSPERSNEQF
J: TRBJ2-1
V: TRBV9

CDR3: ASSSTVPHYEQY
J: TRBJ2-7
V: TRBV28

CDR3: ASRDPGLAGPGYNEQF
J: TRBJ2-1
V: TRBV6-2/TRBV6-3

CDR3: SAELGYNEQF
J: TRBJ2-1
V: TRBV20-1